A single sample is the source of the 20 T cell receptor beta chains below, sequenced in a study of pediatric ulcerative colitis. The data were produced by immunoSEQ multiplex PCR, yet TCRdb's version contains in-frame clones alone and is incomplete. The table has 55,000 to 75,000 clones, roughly 90% seen once. Sequenced input: blood. The receptors stem from a boy between 10 and 17 years old with severe ulcerative colitis.

The gene calls are TRBV13 and TRBJ2-1; TRBD2 agrees at 8 bases. J gave up 2 bases and V 4 bases, and 4 bases lay outside the gene matches. The CDR3 runs to 15 residues. Germline assignment: CDR1 PRHDT and CDR2 FYEKMQ (reference sequence). The CDR3 is CASSYRAGAYNEQFF. As DNA, the CDR3 is TGTGCCAGCAGCTACCGAGCGGGAGCCTACAATGAGCAGTTCTTC.

The chain couples TRBV6-1 to TRBJ2-7; D tentatively fits TRBD1 or TRBD2 (6 bases each). V was shortened by 8 bases and J by 0 bases, with 11 bases between the two germline ends. The CDR3 extends over 13 amino acids. Germline V CDR1 and CDR2: MNHNS, SASEGT. The CDR3: CASLRGLSYEQYF. CDR3 nucleotide sequence: TGTGCCAGCCTCCGGGGGCTCTCCTACGAGCAGTACTTC.

The chain joins TRBV19 to TRBJ2-1; 11 nucleotides agree with TRBD2. V shed 3 bases, J shed 5 bases, and the junction held 3 bases outside the gene matches. The CDR3 runs to 15 residues. CDR1 and CDR2 from the germline V gene are LNHDA and SQIVND (reference sequence). CDR3: CASSMLLAGDNEQFF. The CDR3 DNA reads as TGTGCCAGTAGTATGTTACTAGCGGGAGACAATGAGCAGTTCTTC.

V and J are TRBV6-5 and TRBJ1-2, with 9 bases aligning to TRBD1. In germline, CDR1 is MNHEY, CDR2 SVGAGI. CDR3 length: 14 residues. V lost 6 bases, J lost 4 bases, and 6 bases stayed unmatched. The chain's CDR3 is CASRSGQGPYGYTF. DNA of the CDR3: TGTGCCAGCAGATCGGGACAGGGACCCTATGGCTACACCTTC.

J is TRBJ1-4 and V is TRBV10-3; 7 bases match TRBD1. This CDR3 is built from 14 residues. V was clipped by 4 bases and J by 7 bases; unmatched bases: 6. The V gene's germline CDR1 is ENHRY and CDR2 SYGVKD. The CDR3 nucleotides are TGTGCCATCAGTGCGGACAGGCGGGGTGAAAAACTGTTTTTT. Its protein is CAISADRRGEKLFF.

The chain employs TRBV5-1 and TRBJ2-7; 8 nucleotides agree with TRBD2. Germline CDR1 is SGHRS and CDR2 is YFSETQ. Trimming took 0 bases from V and 6 from J; bases not matched to a gene: 5. CDR3 length equals 14 residues. The DNA of the CDR3 is TGCGCCAGCAGCTTGGCCAGCGGGAGTTTCGAGCAGTACTTC. This gives the protein CASSLASGSFEQYF.

This chain links TRBV7-3 with TRBJ2-3; D gene uncertain. V was clipped by 5 bases and J by 4 bases, with 7 bases between them. This CDR3 comprises 12 residues. The germline CDR1 and CDR2 sequences are SGHTA and FQGTGA. CDR3: CASSPGSDTQYF. DNA for the CDR3: TGTGCCAGCAGCCCCGGGTCAGATACGCAGTATTTT. The full variable domain, rest sourced from reference TRBV7-3 and TRBJ2-3, is GAGVSQTPSNKVTEKGKYVELRCDPISGHTALYWYRQSLGQGPEFLIYFQGTGAADDSGLPNDRFFAVRPEGSVSTLKIQRTERGDSAVYLCASSPGSDTQYFGPGTRLTVL.

The rearrangement uses TRBV7-9 and TRBJ2-7; D uncertain. CDR3 length equals 12 residues. Germline values: CDR1 SEHNR, CDR2 FQNEAQ (reference sequence). The V and J ends lost 3 bases and 3 bases respectively, with 6 bases between them. DNA of the CDR3: TGTGCCAGCAGCTTTGCTAGCTACGAGCAGTACTTC. Its protein product is CASSFASYEQYF.

The J gene is TRBJ1-5, the V gene TRBV6-1; no clear D gene. The CDR3 consists of 14 residues. Germline lookup yields CDR1 MNHNS and CDR2 SASEGT. The V and J ends lost 4 bases and 0 bases respectively, with 7 bases between them. The CDR3, as DNA: TGTGCCAGCAGTGGCACCTATAGCAATCAGCCCCAGCATTTT. This sequence encodes CASSGTYSNQPQHF.

This clone showed up just once. The V and J genes are TRBV4-3 and TRBJ2-7, with TRBD1 as a possible D gene (5 bases). The CDR3 totals 13 residues. V lost 1 base and J lost 7, with 11 bases in between. Germline assignment: CDR1 LGHNA and CDR2 YSLEER. CDR3 sequence reads: CASSQAPGWEQYF. Here the CDR3 DNA reads TGCGCCAGCAGCCAAGCGCCAGGGTGGGAGCAGTACTTC.

The V gene is TRBV14, the J gene TRBJ1-1, with D maybe TRBD1 (5 bases). CDR1 and CDR2 (germline): SGHDN, FVKESK. V gave up 0 bases and J gave up 1 base, with 12 bases separating them. The CDR3 sequence is 16 residues long. The CDR3 is CASSQDLPGPNTEAFF. DNA of the CDR3: TGTGCCAGCAGCCAAGATTTACCAGGGCCGAACACTGAAGCTTTCTTT. Based on the CDR3 plus reference TRBV14 and TRBJ1-1, the full variable domain is EAGVTQFPSHSVIEKGQTVTLRCDPISGHDNLYWYRRVMGKEIKFLLHFVKESKQDESGMPNNRFLAERTGGTYSTLKVQPAELEDSGVYFCASSQDLPGPNTEAFFGQGTRLTVV.

The chain links TRBV5-4 to TRBJ1-1; D perhaps matches TRBD1 (6 bases). This CDR3 has 15 residues. The V gene's germline CDR1 is SGHNT and CDR2 YYREEE (reference sequence). Between the trimmed V and J ends, which lost 1 base and 0 bases, there was a span of 10 bases. Here the CDR3 reads CASSLFQGMNTEAFF. CDR3 DNA sequence: TGTGCCAGCAGCTTGTTCCAGGGGATGAACACTGAAGCTTTCTTT.

This CDR3 is CASSGGTINEQFF. CDR3 nucleotide sequence: TGTGCCAGCAGTGGCGGGACTATCAATGAGCAGTTCTTC. The V call is TRBV27, the J call TRBJ2-1; 7 nucleotides match TRBD2. The J segment lost 6 bases and the V segment lost 5 bases, leaving 4 bases of the junction unmatched. This CDR3 is 13 amino acids long. The germline V gene has CDR1 MNHEY and CDR2 SMNVEV (reference sequence).

V usage is TRBV30 and J usage is TRBJ1-1; D is uncertain. The length of the CDR3 is 15 residues. CDR1 and CDR2 (germline): GTSNPN, SVGIG (reference sequence). V lost 7 bases to trimming and J lost 1 base, with 19 bases between them. The CDR3 DNA reads TGTGCCTTCCGCCCCTGGACCATCGGGAACACTGAAGCTTTCTTT. It codes for CAFRPWTIGNTEAFF.

V gene TRBV19 combines with J gene TRBJ2-1; D not resolved. With 1 base removed from V and 1 base from J, the gap between germline ends came to 14 bases. There are 17 residues in the CDR3. The germline V gene encodes CDR1 LNHDA and CDR2 SQIVND (reference sequence). The CDR3 sequence is CASSIVAGVDSYNEQFF. The CDR3 nucleotides are TGTGCCAGTAGTATAGTAGCTGGGGTGGATTCCTACAATGAGCAGTTCTTC. The full variable domain, its missing parts supplied by reference TRBV19 and TRBJ2-1, is DGGITQSPKYLFRKEGQNVTLSCEQNLNHDAMYWYRQDPGQGLRLIYYSQIVNDFQKGDIAEGYSVSREKKESFPLTVTSAQKNPTAFYLCASSIVAGVDSYNEQFFGPGTRLTVL.

The chain employs TRBV21-1 and TRBJ2-3. TRBV21-1 represents a pseudogene. The CDR3 sequence is 16 residues long. The CDR3 nucleotides are TGTGCCAGCAGCAAAAAGGGTCTGGCCTACACAGATACGCAGTATTTT. It is translated as CASSKKGLAYTDTQYF.

The chain joins TRBV25-1 to TRBJ1-1; TRBD1 matches at 11 bases. The V and J ends lost 0 bases and 7 bases, in that order; junction bases with no gene match: 4. The germline V gene has CDR1 MGHDK and CDR2 SYGVNS. The CDR3 is 15 amino acids. The CDR3 sequence: CASSEYPGTGGEAFF. DNA for the CDR3: TGTGCCAGCAGTGAATACCCCGGGACAGGGGGTGAAGCTTTCTTT.

This clone was detected only once. V usage is TRBV6-5 and J usage is TRBJ1-1, with D unclear. The CDR3 runs 13 residues. Between the trimmed V and J ends, which lost 2 bases and 4 bases, there was a span of 8 bases. In germline, CDR1 is MNHEY, CDR2 SVGAGI. This CDR3 is CASSYDWGTEAFF. CDR3 sequence (DNA): TGTGCCAGCAGTTACGATTGGGGCACTGAAGCTTTCTTT.

The gene calls are TRBV30 and TRBJ2-5, with no clear D. V lost 3 bases, J lost 3 bases, and 8 bases lay in between. The CDR3 has 12 residues. CDR1 is GTSNPN and CDR2 is SVGIG in the germline V gene (reference sequence). The CDR3 DNA reads as TGTGCCTGGAGGAAACAGAAAGAGACCCAGTACTTC. Protein sequence: CAWRKQKETQYF.

This chain links TRBV4-1 with TRBJ2-7; 15 bases are a match to TRBD2. CDR3 size: 19 residues. The junction had 12 bases not matched to a gene; V was cut back by 3 bases and J by 3 bases. CDR1 MGHRA and CDR2 YSYEKL come from the germline V gene. The CDR3 reads CASSQGNQGLAGGYYEQYF. In DNA form, the CDR3 reads TGCGCCAGCAGCCAGGGGAACCAGGGACTAGCGGGAGGATACTACGAGCAGTACTTC.